This is a list of T cell receptor beta chains from one sample in a study of cytomegalovirus exposure and HLA in healthy donors. Profiling relied on immunoSEQ multiplex PCR, and the TCRdb table lists in-frame clones only, not all of them. The sample holds 150,000 to 200,000 clones. Source material: PBMCs. Every receptor here comes from a boy between 5 and 17 years old in good health and CMV-seronegative. Both conserved end residues are part of each CDR3. D genes are given only for firm matches.

V	D	J	CDR3	DNA
TRBV5-8	.	TRBJ2-3	CASSLVPGLQTDTQYF	TGTGCCAGCAGCTTGGTCCCGGGACTGCAAACAGATACGCAGTATTTT
TRBV6-5	.	TRBJ1-5	CASSYVGVGQPQHF	TGTGCCAGCAGTTACGTAGGCGTCGGGCAGCCCCAGCATTTT
TRBV5-1	.	TRBJ2-7	CASTPTGDSNEQYF	TGCGCCAGCACCCCGACGGGGGATTCCAACGAGCAGTACTTC
TRBV11-2	.	TRBJ2-3	CATCYRGRGTTDTQYF	TGTGCCACCTGTTACAGGGGGAGGGGGACCACAGATACGCAGTATTTT
TRBV2	TRBD1	TRBJ1-2	CASSVHRGTNYGYTF	TGTGCCAGCAGTGTTCACAGGGGTACTAACTATGGCTACACCTTC
TRBV19	.	TRBJ2-7	CASSSRRALHEQYF	TGTGCCAGTAGTTCGCGGAGGGCCCTCCACGAGCAGTACTTC
TRBV9	TRBD1	TRBJ1-1	CASSPHPVGTGGTEAFF	TGTGCCAGCAGCCCCCATCCGGTGGGGACAGGGGGGACTGAAGCTTTCTTT
TRBV13	.	TRBJ1-6	CASSFRLGYNSPLHF	TGTGCCAGCAGCTTCAGACTGGGCTATAATTCACCCCTCCACTTT
TRBV7-8	.	TRBJ1-1	CASSHTQTGNTEAFF	TGTGCCAGCAGCCACACACAAACAGGGAACACTGAAGCTTTCTTT
TRBV19	TRBD1	TRBJ2-1	CASSQNRGSRNEQFF	TGTGCCAGTAGTCAAAACAGGGGATCGCGCAATGAGCAGTTCTTC
TRBV4-1	.	TRBJ2-7	CASSQDPREDSYEQYF	TGCGCCAGCAGCCAAGACCCGAGGGAGGACTCCTACGAGCAGTACTTC
TRBV19	.	TRBJ2-3	CASSISRGAADTQYF	TGTGCCAGTAGTATCAGCCGGGGGGCCGCAGATACGCAGTATTTT
TRBV15	TRBD2	TRBJ2-1	CATSRVGGGYNERFF	TGTGCCACCAGCAGAGTGGGGGGGGGTTACAATGAGCGGTTCTTC
TRBV9	TRBD2	TRBJ2-2	CASSPPYGGSQGELFF	TGTGCCAGCAGCCCACCTTACGGGGGGAGTCAGGGGGAGCTGTTTTTT
TRBV5-1	TRBD1	TRBJ1-1	CASSFRTGNTEAFF	TGCGCCAGCAGCTTCCGGACAGGGAACACTGAAGCTTTCTTT
TRBV30	.	TRBJ2-3	CAWWDTYTQYF	TGTGCCTGGTGGGACACCTATACGCAGTATTTT
TRBV9	.	TRBJ2-2	CASKSQANTGELFF	TGTGCCAGCAAAAGTCAGGCGAACACCGGGGAGCTGTTTTTT
TRBV28	TRBD1	TRBJ2-2	CASSPLGTGYGGTGELFF	TGTGCCAGCAGTCCCCTCGGGACAGGCTACGGGGGCACCGGGGAGCTGTTTTTT
TRBV2	.	TRBJ2-2	CASSSGFAGGGTGELFF	TGTGCCAGCAGTTCCGGGTTCGCGGGTGGTGGGACCGGGGAGCTGTTTTTT
TRBV7-2	.	TRBJ2-3	CASSLTSRTDTQYF	TGTGCCAGCAGCCTTACTAGCCGCACAGATACGCAGTATTTT
TRBV4-3	.	TRBJ2-3	CASSQDAWSSTDTQYF	TGCGCCAGCAGCCAAGATGCTTGGAGTAGCACAGATACGCAGTATTTT
TRBV7-2	TRBD1	TRBJ1-2	CASSSGQARGYGYTF	TGTGCCAGCAGCTCCGGACAGGCCCGCGGCTATGGCTACACCTTC
TRBV12-5	TRBD1	TRBJ1-1	CASGLVLGTGLTEAFF	TGTGCTAGTGGTTTGGTACTTGGGACAGGGTTGACTGAAGCTTTCTTT
TRBV18	.	TRBJ2-5	CASSPRQEGETQYF	TGTGCCAGCTCACCCCGGCAGGAGGGAGAGACCCAGTACTTC
TRBV6-1	.	TRBJ2-1	CASSVRWGANNEQFF	TGTGCCAGCAGTGTTCGGTGGGGCGCAAACAATGAGCAGTTCTTC
TRBV5-6	.	TRBJ1-2	CASSLDIRGYGYTF	TGTGCCAGCAGCTTGGATATACGGGGCTATGGCTACACCTTC